This TCR beta chain stems from a study of naive and memory T cell subsets. Regarding the study as a whole: TCR transcript changes with activation or differentiation may affect this RNA method.

V was cut by 8 bases and J by 8 bases, with 12 bases left in between. CDR1 MNHEY and CDR2 SVGAGI come from the germline V gene. There are 11 residues in the CDR3. This clonotype was counted many times. Its cognate antigen is unknown. The SP2 primer and nested alpha and beta constant region primers amplified ligated cDNA in four rounds. TCRdb re-called the UMI-ligation and nested PCR reads through MiXCR, storing one row per CDR3 protein. The sample lists some 25,000 distinct CDR3 sequences; around 5% were seen once. The library had UMIs added by 3' ligation of an oligonucleotide to TCR cDNA. Whole blood, 2 to 2.5 ml, came from adult healthy volunteers.

Source material: blood. The receptor comes from an adult in good health. The chain employs TRBV6-5 and TRBJ1-2; D is uncertain. The CDR3 DNA reads as TGTGCCAGCGGAAATACTCCGGGCTACACCTTC. Its translation: CASGNTPGYTF.